The 27 T cell receptor beta chains reported below all come from one sample, sequenced in a study of blood T cell repertoires in COVID-19. Data came from immunoSEQ multiplex PCR; TCRdb stores just in-frame clones and leaves some out. Counted here are 200,000 to 300,000 clones, 80% to 90% occurring once; the ten biggest clones make up around 7.2%. Sequences were obtained from peripheral blood. The source is a woman older than 75 with COVID-19, enrolled during active disease.

V and J are TRBV12-3 or TRBV12-4 and TRBJ1-1; D might be TRBD1 (5 bases). The V end lost 8 bases, the J end lost 3 bases, and 13 bases lay between the germline ends. CDR3 length: 13 amino acids. The CDR3 region has the DNA TGTGCCAGCGGGGGGGGATTATACACTGAAGCTTTCTTT. Translation: CASGGGLYTEAFF.

The chain employs TRBV9 and TRBJ2-3, with D perhaps matching TRBD2 (6 bases). The CDR3 consists of 16 residues. V lost 0 bases to trimming and J lost 1 base, with 12 bases between them. Per germline, CDR1 SGDLS and CDR2 YYNGEE. The CDR3 reads CASSVGAGRRTDTQYF. The DNA for the CDR3 is TGTGCCAGCAGCGTAGGCGCGGGACGCCGCACAGATACGCAGTATTTT.

The gene calls are TRBV5-1 and TRBJ1-4; the D gene is possibly TRBD1 (6 bases). V was pared by 4 bases and J by 5 bases, with 12 bases between. Germline V gene data show CDR1 as SGHRS and CDR2 as YFSETQ. This CDR3 is 14 amino acids long. This chain's CDR3 is CASSPQGYNEKLFF. The CDR3 DNA is TGCGCCAGCAGCCCACAGGGTTACAATGAAAAACTGTTTTTT. Supplemented by reference TRBV5-1 and TRBJ1-4, the full variable domain reads KAGVTQTPRYLIKTRGQQVTLSCSPISGHRSVSWYQQTPGQGLQFLFEYFSETQRNKGNFPGRFSGRQFSNSRSEMNVSTLELGDSALYLCASSPQGYNEKLFFGSGTQLSVL.

In this sample, this clone turned up once. This chain uses TRBV28 with TRBJ2-6, with D tentatively TRBD2 (5 bases). The V end was cut by 3 bases, the J end by 4 bases, with 13 bases between. The CDR3 is 16 amino acids. Germline CDR1 is MDHEN and CDR2 is SYDVKM. The CDR3 DNA sequence: TGTGCCAGCAGTTTCCCCTCGGGGTACGGGGCCAACGTCCTGACTTTC. Translated: CASSFPSGYGANVLTF.

This clone was observed a few times. The rearrangement uses TRBV6-5 and TRBJ2-1, with 7 bases lining up with TRBD1. Germline V gives CDR1 MNHEY, CDR2 SVGAGI. The CDR3 is 13 residues long. V was clipped by 8 bases and J by 9 bases; unmatched bases: 10. The CDR3 spells CASRNAYRGEQFF. CDR3 nucleotide sequence: TGTGCCAGCCGGAATGCTTACAGGGGTGAGCAGTTCTTC.

V is TRBV4-3 and J is TRBJ1-4, with unresolved D. CDR1 is LGHNA, CDR2 YSLEER, per germline. V lost 4 bases and J 8 bases, leaving 14 bases between the germline ends. This CDR3 contains 14 residues. Written as DNA, the CDR3 is TGCGCCAGCAGCCGAGAGGGAGGTCCAGAAAAACTGTTTTTT. It specifies CASSREGGPEKLFF.

The chain joins TRBV9 to TRBJ1-1; D not certain. CDR1 is SGDLS, CDR2 YYNGEE, per germline. The CDR3 extends over 15 amino acids. V lost 0 bases to trimming and J lost 4 bases, with 13 bases between them. DNA for the CDR3: TGTGCCAGCAGCGTAGACCCCCGAGTGAGCACTGAAGCTTTCTTT. This translates into CASSVDPRVSTEAFF.

The rearrangement joins TRBV4-1 to TRBJ2-7; 15 bases fit TRBD2. The length of the CDR3 is 18 residues. The germline V gene has CDR1 MGHRA and CDR2 YSYEKL. The ends lost 4 bases at V and 2 bases at J; junction bases unmatched: 9. CDR3 coding DNA: TGCGCCAGCAGCCCCACCGGGACTAGCGGGGGGCGAACCTACGAGCAGTACTTC. It specifies CASSPTGTSGGRTYEQYF.

The genes are TRBV5-1 and TRBJ2-2; 10 bases line up with TRBD1. This CDR3 has 14 amino acids. V gave up 4 bases and J gave up 8 bases; unmatched junction bases: 5. CDR1 SGHRS and CDR2 YFSETQ come from the germline V gene. CDR3 loop: CASSTGQGSGELFF. CDR3 bases: TGCGCCAGCAGCACGGGACAGGGGTCAGGGGAGCTGTTTTTT.

This clone was recorded a few times. J is TRBJ2-7 and V is TRBV30; D is undetermined. The CDR3 totals 14 residues. Between the trimmed V and J ends, which lost 0 bases and 0 bases, there was a span of 9 bases. Germline CDR1 reads GTSNPN; CDR2 reads SVGIG (reference sequence). For the CDR3, the DNA is TGTGCCTGGAGTGTACTCCGCTTCTCCTACGAGCAGTACTTC. This translates into CAWSVLRFSYEQYF.

The chain joins TRBV2 to TRBJ1-2; 7 bases align to TRBD1. J lost 4 bases, V lost 7 bases, and 9 bases had no gene match. The CDR3 is 14 amino acids. CDR1 and CDR2 (germline): SNHLY, FYNNEI. The CDR3 nucleotides read TGTGCCAGCAAGGGGGCTTTGTCGGTCTATGGCTACACCTTC. This encodes CASKGALSVYGYTF.

This clone was seen just once. The rearrangement links TRBV29-1 to TRBJ1-2, with D perhaps matching TRBD1 (5 bases). Germline CDR1 is SQVTM and CDR2 is ANQGSEA. The V end lost 4 bases, the J end lost 2 bases, and 8 bases lay between the germline ends. CDR3 size: 12 residues. The DNA for the CDR3 is TGCAGCGTTGGGGCAGGGAACTATGGCTACACCTTC. Translated: CSVGAGNYGYTF.

This clone was counted a few times. The gene calls are TRBV5-4 and TRBJ1-2, with 7 bases identical to TRBD1. The germline gives CDR1 SGHNT, CDR2 YYREEE (reference sequence). V trimming: 5 bases; J trimming: 3 bases; junction bases outside the gene matches: 7. The CDR3 has 14 residues. In nucleotides, the CDR3 is TGTGCCAGCAGTTCGGGACAGCAGGACTATGGCTACACCTTC. Its translation is CASSSGQQDYGYTF.

CDR3 DNA: TGTGCCAGCAGTTGGGGGAGGAACAATCAGCCCCAGCATTTT. The encoded protein is CASSWGRNNQPQHF. This chain uses TRBV27 with TRBJ1-5; D possibly corresponds to TRBD1 (5 bases). The CDR3 totals 14 residues. V shed 4 bases and J shed 3 bases, with 10 bases lying between them. The germline V gene has CDR1 MNHEY and CDR2 SMNVEV (reference sequence).

The chain uses TRBV12-5 and TRBJ1-4, with TRBD1 matching 11 bases. The CDR3 runs 14 residues. J was trimmed by 6 bases and V by 6 bases; bases with no gene match: 3. Per the germline V gene, CDR1 is LGHNT and CDR2 is FRNRAP. CDR3 sequence (DNA): TGTGCTAGTGGACCGGGACAGGGGGATGAAAAACTGTTTTTT. Translating gives CASGPGQGDEKLFF.

This chain connects TRBV11-3 to TRBJ2-1; TRBD1 matches at 8 bases. The CDR3 length is 15 residues. Germline trimming cut 0 bases from V and 7 bases from J; bases unmatched to any gene: 5. CDR1 is SGHNT, CDR2 YENEEA, per germline. CDR3 sequence (DNA): TGTGCCAGCAGCTTAGAAGGGACAGGTGGTAATGAGCAGTTCTTC. This translates into CASSLEGTGGNEQFF.

This sequence joins TRBV5-1 and TRBJ2-7, with 12 nucleotides matching TRBD2. This CDR3 comprises 15 residues. The ends lost 4 bases at V and 7 bases at J; junction bases unmatched: 9. The germline V gene has CDR1 SGHRS and CDR2 YFSETQ. Here the CDR3 reads CASSRVLAGGREQYF. The CDR3 DNA sequence: TGCGCCAGCAGCCGTGTACTAGCGGGGGGCCGGGAGCAGTACTTC.

This chain links TRBV5-8 with TRBJ1-1; 8 bases are shared with TRBD1. The germline gives CDR1 SGHTS, CDR2 YDEGEE. V was pared by 2 bases and J by 3 bases, with 9 bases of the junction left unmatched. The CDR3 sequence is 16 residues long. CDR3 protein: CASSLWTGQADTEAFF. As DNA, the CDR3 is TGTGCCAGCAGCTTATGGACAGGGCAGGCGGACACTGAAGCTTTCTTT.

V usage is TRBV7-3 and J usage is TRBJ2-3, with 8 nucleotides matching TRBD2. The CDR3 consists of 15 residues. The germline V gene encodes CDR1 SGHTA and CDR2 FQGTGA. The V segment lost 5 bases and the J segment 3 bases; nucleotides outside the gene matches: 7. In DNA form, the CDR3 reads TGTGCCAGCAGCCCCGGCAGCGGGAGAACAGATACGCAGTATTTT. Its translation: CASSPGSGRTDTQYF.

This chain uses TRBV28 with TRBJ2-7; no clear D. The V end was cut by 2 bases, the J end by 1 base, with 9 bases between. The germline V gene encodes CDR1 MDHEN and CDR2 SYDVKM. This CDR3 comprises 14 residues. In nucleotides, the CDR3 is TGTGCCAGCAGTTTAGAGAGTGAGTCCTACGAGCAGTACTTC. Residues: CASSLESESYEQYF.

The chain carries TRBV30 and TRBJ2-2; D not certain. Deletions cut 1 base from V and 1 base from J, with 7 bases between. The germline V gene has CDR1 GTSNPN and CDR2 SVGIG (reference sequence). The length of the CDR3 is 14 residues. The CDR3 DNA is TGTGCCTGGAGTGAACAGCTGAACACCGGGGAGCTGTTTTTT. The encoded protein is CAWSEQLNTGELFF.

V usage is TRBV12-3 or TRBV12-4 and J usage is TRBJ1-2; D unresolved. The V end lost 0 bases, the J end lost 6 bases, and 8 bases lay between the germline ends. This CDR3 comprises 13 residues. CDR3 DNA: TGTGCCAGCAGTTTAGCCAGTGTCGATGGCTACACCTTC. It yields the protein CASSLASVDGYTF.

The rearrangement uses TRBV3-1 (or the pseudogene TRBV3-2) and TRBJ2-5, with 8 positions matching TRBD2. The V segment lost 10 bases and the J segment 1 base; nucleotides outside the gene matches: 5. In germline, CDR1 is LGHDT, CDR2 YNNKEL (reference sequence). The CDR3 extends over 13 amino acids. The CDR3 sequence is CATAGGRQETQYF. The DNA of the CDR3 is TGTGCCACCGCGGGGGGCCGCCAAGAGACCCAGTACTTC.

The genes are TRBV28 and TRBJ2-2; TRBD2 agrees at 10 bases. CDR3 length: 17 amino acids. Germline V gives CDR1 MDHEN, CDR2 SYDVKM. V dropped 5 bases and J dropped 6; count of bases not matched to a gene: 12. CDR3 DNA sequence: TGTGCCAGCAGTCTATCCCCCCTAGCGGGAGAACCCGGGGAGCTGTTTTTT. Its translation: CASSLSPLAGEPGELFF.

A single count supports this clone. V usage is TRBV5-1 and J usage is TRBJ1-1; no definite D call. This CDR3 comprises 14 residues. Germline V CDR1 and CDR2: SGHRS, YFSETQ. Trimming left V 4 bases short and J 0 bases short, with 10 bases between. The CDR3 here is CASSLVSLNTEAFF. The DNA for the CDR3 is TGCGCCAGCAGCCTAGTAAGCCTGAACACTGAAGCTTTCTTT.

This chain uses TRBV19 with TRBJ1-5; D remains ambiguous. Germline CDR1 and CDR2: LNHDA and SQIVND (reference sequence). This CDR3 has 15 residues. Trimming left V 3 bases short and J 6 bases short, with 15 bases between. CDR3 loop: CASSMRVSISQPQHF. The DNA of the CDR3 is TGTGCCAGTAGTATGAGGGTTAGTATAAGTCAGCCCCAGCATTTT. The full variable domain, in which reference TRBV19 and TRBJ1-5 provide the parts outside the CDR3, is DGGITQSPKYLFRKEGQNVTLSCEQNLNHDAMYWYRQDPGQGLRLIYYSQIVNDFQKGDIAEGYSVSREKKESFPLTVTSAQKNPTAFYLCASSMRVSISQPQHFGDGTRLSIL.

The chain carries TRBV19 and TRBJ1-5, with no clear D. CDR3 length: 15 amino acids. V was pared by 3 bases and J by 3 bases, with 12 bases between. The germline gives CDR1 LNHDA, CDR2 SQIVND (reference sequence). CDR3 amino acids: CASSMAAKDNQPQHF. The CDR3 nucleotides read TGTGCCAGTAGTATGGCCGCAAAAGACAATCAGCCCCAGCATTTT.